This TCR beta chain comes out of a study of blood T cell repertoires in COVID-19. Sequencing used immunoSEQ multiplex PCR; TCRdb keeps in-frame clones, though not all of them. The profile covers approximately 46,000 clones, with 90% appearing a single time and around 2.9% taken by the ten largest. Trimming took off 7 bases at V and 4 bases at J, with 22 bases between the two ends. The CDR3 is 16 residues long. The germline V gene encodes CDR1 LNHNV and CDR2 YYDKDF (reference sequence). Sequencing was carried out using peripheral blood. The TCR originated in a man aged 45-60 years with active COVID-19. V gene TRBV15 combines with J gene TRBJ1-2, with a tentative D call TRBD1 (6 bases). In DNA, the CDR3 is TGTGCCACCACCCCAGGGCGGACAGTCGCGTCCTATGGCTACACCTTC. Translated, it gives CATTPGRTVASYGYTF.